These 9 T cell receptor beta chains were sequenced from one sample in a study of long-term antiretroviral therapy in people with HIV. immunoSEQ v3.0 was run at survey level. The data were produced by immunoSEQ multiplex PCR, yet TCRdb's version contains in-frame clones alone and is incomplete. In the table there are tens of thousands of clones, around 85% of which are singletons. The starting material was unsorted PBMCs, obtained 3 years after starting antiretroviral therapy. The receptors here all came from a man aged 35-49 years with HIV.

Written as DNA, the CDR3 is TGCAGCGCCGAGACGGACAGCTCGTATGGCTACACCTTC. Its protein product is CSAETDSSYGYTF. The chain links TRBV29-1 to TRBJ1-2, with D perhaps matching TRBD1 (6 bases). Trimming took off 7 bases at V and 5 bases at J, with 17 bases between the two ends. CDR1 SQVTM and CDR2 ANQGSEA come from the germline V gene. The CDR3 is 13 amino acids.

This sequence joins TRBV6-1 and TRBJ1-1, with a tentative D call TRBD1 (5 bases). CDR1 is MNHNS and CDR2 is SASEGT in the germline V gene. This CDR3 is 14 amino acids long. V lost 4 bases to trimming and J lost 1 base, with 10 bases between them. The CDR3 sequence: CASSVVGANTEAFF. CDR3 nucleotide sequence: TGTGCCAGCAGTGTCGTAGGGGCGAACACTGAAGCTTTCTTT.

The V call is TRBV30, the J call TRBJ1-6; D perhaps matches TRBD1 (5 bases). Trimming removed 4 bases from V and 5 bases from J, with 12 bases in between. The germline CDR1 and CDR2 sequences are GTSNPN and SVGIG (reference sequence). There are 14 residues in the CDR3. The CDR3 is CAWNQGYNNSPLHF. The CDR3 nucleotides are TGTGCCTGGAACCAGGGATACAATAATTCACCCCTCCACTTT. The entire variable domain, with the rest obtained from reference TRBV30 and TRBJ1-6, is as follows: SQTIHQWPATLVQPVGSPLSLECTVEGTSNPNLYWYRQAAGRGLQLLFYSVGIGQISSEVPQNLSASRPQDRQFILSSKKLLLSDSGFYLCAWNQGYNNSPLHFGNGTRLTVT.

The chain joins TRBV10-3 to TRBJ2-3; 7 nucleotides align to TRBD2. The CDR3 consists of 14 residues. The V segment lost 3 bases and the J segment 2 bases; nucleotides outside the gene matches: 2. Germline V gene data show CDR1 as ENHRY and CDR2 as SYGVKD. CDR3 sequence (DNA): TGTGCCATCAGTGAACGGGACTACACAGATACGCAGTATTTT. It is translated as CAISERDYTDTQYF.

V gene TRBV7-9 combines with J gene TRBJ2-2; 8 bases line up with TRBD2. This CDR3 is 16 amino acids long. The V segment lost 4 bases and the J segment 1 base; nucleotides outside the gene matches: 5. Per the germline V gene, CDR1 is SEHNR and CDR2 is FQNEAQ (reference sequence). CDR3 nucleotides: TGTGCCAGCAGCTCCCGGGGGGGGAAGAACACCGGGGAGCTGTTTTTT. Translated: CASSSRGGKNTGELFF.

DNA for the CDR3: TGTGCCAGCAGTGAAGGCAGCTCAAACATTCAGTACTTC. Its translation is CASSEGSSNIQYF. The rearrangement links TRBV6-1 to TRBJ2-4; D not certain. The germline V and J ends were trimmed by 1 base and 6 bases, with 7 bases remaining between them. This CDR3 region has 13 residues. The V gene's germline CDR1 is MNHNS and CDR2 SASEGT.

This chain connects TRBV11-1 to TRBJ2-7; D gene uncertain. This CDR3 region has 15 residues. Trimming shortened V by 1 base and J by 0 bases, and 10 bases separated the two germline ends. In germline, CDR1 is SGHAT, CDR2 FQDESV (reference sequence). In DNA, the CDR3 is TGTGCCAGCAGCTTAGTAGGGAAATCCTCCTACGAGCAGTACTTC. Its protein is CASSLVGKSSYEQYF.

This chain connects TRBV7-9 to TRBJ1-1, with D unclear. The CDR3 extends over 11 amino acids. Germline values: CDR1 SEHNR, CDR2 FQNEAQ (reference sequence). V gave up 2 bases and J gave up 8 bases, with 6 bases separating them. The CDR3 coding sequence is TGTGCCAGCAGCTTAAGCCAAGAAGCTTTCTTT. Translating gives CASSLSQEAFF.

This chain connects TRBV6-1 to TRBJ2-7; 8 nucleotides agree with TRBD1. The CDR3 covers 15 residues. Germline CDR1 MNHNS, CDR2 SASEGT. The V and J ends lost 6 bases and 0 bases, in that order; junction bases with no gene match: 7. Written as DNA, the CDR3 is TGTGCCAGCAGGGCTGGACAGGGACCCTCCTACGAGCAGTACTTC. Residues: CASRAGQGPSYEQYF.